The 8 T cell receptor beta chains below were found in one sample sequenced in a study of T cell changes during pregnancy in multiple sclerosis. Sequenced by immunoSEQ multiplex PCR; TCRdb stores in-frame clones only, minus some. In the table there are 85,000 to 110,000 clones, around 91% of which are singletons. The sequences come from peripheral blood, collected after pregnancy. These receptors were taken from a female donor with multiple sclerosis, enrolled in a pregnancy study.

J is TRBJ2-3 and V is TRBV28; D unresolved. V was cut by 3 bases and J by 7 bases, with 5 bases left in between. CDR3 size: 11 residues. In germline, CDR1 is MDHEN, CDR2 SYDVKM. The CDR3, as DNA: TGTGCCAGCAGTTTGGCAAATACGCAGTATTTT. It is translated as CASSLANTQYF.

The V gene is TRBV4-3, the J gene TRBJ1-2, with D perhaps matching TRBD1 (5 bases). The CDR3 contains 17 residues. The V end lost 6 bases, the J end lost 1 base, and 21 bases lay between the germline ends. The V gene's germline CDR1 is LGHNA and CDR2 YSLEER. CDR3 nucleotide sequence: TGCGCCAGCAGTCAATATGGGGACTCGGGTGGTAACTATGGCTACACCTTC. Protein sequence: CASSQYGDSGGNYGYTF.

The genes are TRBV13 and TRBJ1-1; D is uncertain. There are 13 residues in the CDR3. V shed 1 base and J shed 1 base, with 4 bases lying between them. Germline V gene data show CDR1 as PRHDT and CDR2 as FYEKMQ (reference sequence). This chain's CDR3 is CASSLAQNTEAFF. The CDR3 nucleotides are TGTGCCAGCAGCTTAGCCCAGAACACTGAAGCTTTCTTT. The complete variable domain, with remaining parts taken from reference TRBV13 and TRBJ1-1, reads AAGVIQSPRHLIKEKRETATLKCYPIPRHDTVYWYQQGPGQDPQFLISFYEKMQSDKGSIPDRFSAQQFSDYHSELNMSSLELGDSALYFCASSLAQNTEAFFGQGTRLTVV.

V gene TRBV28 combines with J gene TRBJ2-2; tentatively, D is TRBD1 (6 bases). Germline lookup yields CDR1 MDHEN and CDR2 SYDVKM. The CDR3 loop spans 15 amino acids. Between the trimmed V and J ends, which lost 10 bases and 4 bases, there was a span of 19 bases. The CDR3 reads CATSSSTGFTGELFF. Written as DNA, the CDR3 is TGTGCCACCAGCTCATCTACAGGGTTCACCGGGGAGCTGTTTTTT.

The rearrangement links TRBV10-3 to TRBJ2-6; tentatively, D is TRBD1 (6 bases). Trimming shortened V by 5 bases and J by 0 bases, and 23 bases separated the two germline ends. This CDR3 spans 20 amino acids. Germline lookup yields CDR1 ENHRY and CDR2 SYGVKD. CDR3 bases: TGTGCCATCAGTCCAAGGTACAGGACAGTGACGAGCTCTGGGGCCAACGTCCTGACTTTC. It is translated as CAISPRYRTVTSSGANVLTF.

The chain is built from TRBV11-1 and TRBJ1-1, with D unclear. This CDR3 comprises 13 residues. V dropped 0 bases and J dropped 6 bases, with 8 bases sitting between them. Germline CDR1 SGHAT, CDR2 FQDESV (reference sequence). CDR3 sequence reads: CASSLAEGSEAFF. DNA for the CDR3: TGTGCCAGCAGCTTAGCTGAGGGCTCTGAAGCTTTCTTT.

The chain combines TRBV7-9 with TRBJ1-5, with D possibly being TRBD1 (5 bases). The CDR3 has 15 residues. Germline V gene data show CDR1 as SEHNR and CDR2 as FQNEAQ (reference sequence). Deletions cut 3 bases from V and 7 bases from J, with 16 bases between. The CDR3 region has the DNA TGTGCCAGCAGCTTTGGAGGGGAAAGAGGACAGCCCCAGCATTTT. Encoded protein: CASSFGGERGQPQHF.

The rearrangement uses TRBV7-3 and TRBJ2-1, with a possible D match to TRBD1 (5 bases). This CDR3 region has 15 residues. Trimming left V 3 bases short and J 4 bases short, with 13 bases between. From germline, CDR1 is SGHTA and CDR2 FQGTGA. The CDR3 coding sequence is TGTGCCAGCAGCTTGGAAGGGGTGGGGTACAATGAGCAGTTCTTC. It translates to CASSLEGVGYNEQFF.